This TCR beta chain was recorded in a study of T cell repertoires in cytomegalovirus infection. The wider study: CMV infection plus the matching HLA type was flagged by public TCR beta signatures.

On this clonotype: The antigen is unknown.

MiXCR, applied by TCRdb to the reads, yields one record per CDR3 protein. The repertoire includes about 920,000 distinct CDR3 sequences, under 40% of them detected once, and around an eighth sits in the top ten. Study-wide points: Individuals carrying CMV plus the relevant HLA were identified by cumulative frequency of public TCR beta families.

The V gene's germline CDR1 is MNHEY and CDR2 SMNVEV (reference sequence). The J segment lost 5 bases and the V segment lost 6 bases, leaving 10 bases of the junction unmatched. There are 15 residues in the CDR3. This chain links TRBV27 with TRBJ2-1, with TRBD1 matching over 7 bases. This TCR came from a human donor in good health (CMV status not recorded). Some clones in this sample may be carry-over from other donors' samples. Here the sequenced sample was cultured CD8+ T cells from PBMCs, taken from culture after CMV antigen stimulation. The CDR3 nucleotides read TGTGCCAGCAGCCCCTACTGGGGACAGCACAATGAGCAGTTCTTC. Protein sequence: CASSPYWGQHNEQFF.